This entry describes one T cell receptor (beta chain). Its antigen is still unknown. Nothing much larger sits one base from this clone, and base qualities are not available. This sample stems from a study of blood T cell repertoires in COVID-19 (dated by TCRdb to about 2020). About the full investigation: Collaborator samples came from the United States, Italy and Spain and covered acute and convalescent phases of COVID-19. The repertoires were made available in a free public database intended to serve as a resource for research on the immune response to SARS-CoV-2. Where available, HLA class I and class II types were taken from metadata supplied by the sample provider and were not determined by assay-based typing. The sample metadata nearly always contained a de-identified subject ID, COVID-19 status, age in years and sex. The prospective study material was composed of cDNA or gDNA derived from T cells, B-cell-depleted T cells, or PBMCs. Samples came from the ongoing ImmuneRACE study (first 160 participants) plus 1,254 subjects from 6 global collaborators. Subjects who had been exposed to COVID-19, were actively infected with it, or had recovered from it provided the deeply sampled blood TCRbeta repertoires that made up the dataset. On the study overall, not on this receptor specifically: How much clinical and demographic metadata was included differed by source and by participant, and the metadata was provided uncurated.

TCRbeta CDR3 regions were amplified from genomic DNA by means of the immunoSEQ Assay, a bias-controlled multiplex PCR. On the authors' methods: The number of nucleated cells in each sample was estimated by amplification of reference gene primers within the assay. To quantify the absolute abundance of each unique TCRbeta CDR3 rearrangement, sequence reads were collapsed and filtered. For each sample, productive Simpson clonality was calculated as the square root of Simpson's diversity index over productive rearrangements. Imported from immuneACCESS, the table was reduced by TCRdb to in-frame sequences with V and J called. These copies leave out some clones; in studies compared against another copy, an unresolved V gene accounts for under half, and the cause of the remainder is not known. V and J calls and clone size are those listed in that table; D and trimming were worked out from the DNA. This sample holds about 330,000 clones; roughly 90% were observed only once. The biggest ten clones account for around 9.9% of the sample.

One collaborating source in Seattle enrolled patients while the patients were actively infected and followed the patients over time throughout the course of disease. Collaborating institutions collected whole blood in K2EDTA tubes following their own protocols. For TCRbeta analysis, collaborators shipped samples as frozen whole blood, isolated PBMCs, or DNA extracted from either of those sample types. The CDR3, cysteine through phenylalanine, is 15 amino acids long. CDR3 DNA only is kept here, 45 bases in frame from base 1. The germline V gene yields KGHSH for CDR1 and LQKENI for CDR2. The junction shows trimming of 3 bases on V and 2 bases on J, plus 14 bases between the germline ends.

The sequence was obtained from a man aged 25-40 years with COVID-19, enrolled during active disease. Sequencing used peripheral blood. The chain couples TRBV18 to TRBJ2-7, with a tentative D gene TRBD1 over 6 matching bases. The CDR3 region: CASSPIRTEAYEQYF. The nucleotide sequence is given as TGTGCCAGCTCACCGATCCGGACAGAGGCCTACGAGCAGTACTTC.